This T cell receptor beta chain was captured by sequencing in a study of post-analysis software for immune sequencing data (dated by TCRdb to the mid-2010s). Notes on the research overall: The recorded disease courses included relapsing-remitting, secondary progressive and progressive-relapsing multiple sclerosis, and some patients had no subtype annotation. Patient repertoires were compared against roughly 12 previously published healthy control repertoires from donors aged roughly 6 to 28 years. A subset of samples was prepared in parallel using single-end sample barcoding, then pooled and co-amplified after Illumina adapter ligation.

Points the paper makes about the study in general: The control group was slightly older than the multiple sclerosis patient group. Significantly higher frequencies in patients than in controls were found for roughly five TRBV segments, including TRBV5-6, TRBV5-1 and TRBV20-1. Strong co-clustering of samples prepared in the same batch was shown by direct clustering with F measure, prompting a batch-effect correction. Multiple sclerosis patients had significantly lower normalized Chao1 diversity than controls, a result that suggests substantial peripheral T-cell clonal expansion.

Counted from cysteine to phenylalanine, this CDR3 has 14 amino acids. The CDR3 DNA has 42 bases and is translated from base 1. Trimmed from V: 6 bases; trimmed from J: 4 bases; junction bases lacking a gene match: 6. CDR1 and CDR2 were assigned from the germline V gene as SGHVS and FQNEAQ. To demonstrate the VDJtools post-analysis software, the study profiled TCR beta repertoires from the peripheral blood of approximately twelve young patients with multiple sclerosis. The patients with multiple sclerosis were children and adolescents between about 6 and 16 years of age. Library method: PCR. TCRdb records Illumina HiSeq 2500 as the sequencer. Unique molecular identifiers were incorporated into TCR beta cDNA libraries to reduce PCR and sequencing biases. Some 500,000 cDNA molecules were obtained per 1 to 10 million input T cells, so each molecule approximated one T cell. The patient libraries were prepared and sequenced with the same protocol used for the earlier healthy control dataset. Samples belonging to the same batch were prepared together, multiplexed and sequenced on a shared HiSeq lane. In the authors' own workflow: Raw barcoded reads were processed with MIGEC, discarding single-read molecular identifier groups before consensus assembly and CDR3 extraction. VDJtools was used for post-analysis of the clonotype tables, with diversity normalized by down-sampling every dataset to the smallest sample size. To correct batch-related cross-sample contamination, repertoire overlap clustering matched CDR3 amino acid sequences but not nucleotide sequences. TCRdb cleaned the public reads at Q25 with fastp, built clones with MiXCR and kept in-frame beta chains. When rows share a CDR3 protein, they turn into one entry using the most common DNA and genes. What appears here as the V and J calls and clone size reflects TCRdb's work, not the paper's. The sample includes 170,000 or so distinct CDR3 sequences, with approximately 30% observed a single time. Together, the top ten hold about 1.6% of the sample.

Concerning this clonotype itself: No antigen is known for it. No quality values exist for individual bases; no much larger clone is one base distant.

The material sequenced was blood. The clonotype comes from a girl between 10 and 17 years old with multiple sclerosis. The V gene is TRBV7-8 and the J gene is TRBJ1-1; TRBD1 fits 9 bases in the junction. The DNA reads TGTGCCAGCAGGATACAGGGGGCTGTCACTGAAGCTTTCTTT. Its product reads: CASRIQGAVTEAFF.